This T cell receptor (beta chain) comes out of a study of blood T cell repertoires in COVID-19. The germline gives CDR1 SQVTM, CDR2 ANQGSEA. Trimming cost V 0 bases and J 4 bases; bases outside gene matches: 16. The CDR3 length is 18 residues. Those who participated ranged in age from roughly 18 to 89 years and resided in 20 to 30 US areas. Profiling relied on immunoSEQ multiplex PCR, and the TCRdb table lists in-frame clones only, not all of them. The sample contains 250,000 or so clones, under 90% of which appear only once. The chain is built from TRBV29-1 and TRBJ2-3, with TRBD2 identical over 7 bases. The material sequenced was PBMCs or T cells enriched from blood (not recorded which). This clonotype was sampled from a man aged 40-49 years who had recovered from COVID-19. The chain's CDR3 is CSVEDTRLAGVRADTQYF. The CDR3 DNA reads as TGCAGCGTTGAAGACACCCGACTTGCGGGAGTTCGGGCAGATACGCAGTATTTT.